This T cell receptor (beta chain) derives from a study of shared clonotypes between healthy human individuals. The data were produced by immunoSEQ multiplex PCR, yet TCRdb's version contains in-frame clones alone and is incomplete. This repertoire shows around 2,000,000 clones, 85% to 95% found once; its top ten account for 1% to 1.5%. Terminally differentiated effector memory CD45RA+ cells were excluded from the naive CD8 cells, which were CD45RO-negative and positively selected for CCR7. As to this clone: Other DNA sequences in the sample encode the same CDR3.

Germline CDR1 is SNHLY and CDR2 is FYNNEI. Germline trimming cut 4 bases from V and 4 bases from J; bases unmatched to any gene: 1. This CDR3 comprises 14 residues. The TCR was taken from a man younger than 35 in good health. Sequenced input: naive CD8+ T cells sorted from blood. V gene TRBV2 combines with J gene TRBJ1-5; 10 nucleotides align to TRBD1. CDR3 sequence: CASSVGQGNQPQHF. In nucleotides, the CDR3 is TGTGCCAGCAGTGTGGGACAGGGGAATCAGCCCCAGCATTTT.